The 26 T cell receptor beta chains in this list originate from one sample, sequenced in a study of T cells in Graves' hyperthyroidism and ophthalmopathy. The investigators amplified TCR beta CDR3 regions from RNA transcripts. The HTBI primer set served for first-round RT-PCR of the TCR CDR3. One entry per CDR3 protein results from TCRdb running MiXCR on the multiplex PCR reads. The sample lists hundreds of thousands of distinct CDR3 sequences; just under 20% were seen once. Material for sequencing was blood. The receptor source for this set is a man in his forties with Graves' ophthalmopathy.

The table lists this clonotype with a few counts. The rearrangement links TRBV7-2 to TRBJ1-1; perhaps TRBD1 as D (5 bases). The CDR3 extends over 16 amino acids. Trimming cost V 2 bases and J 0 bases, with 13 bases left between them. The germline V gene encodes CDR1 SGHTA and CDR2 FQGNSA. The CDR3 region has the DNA TGTGCCAGCAGCTTAAGGGACTTTAACATGAACACTGAAGCTTTCTTT. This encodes CASSLRDFNMNTEAFF.

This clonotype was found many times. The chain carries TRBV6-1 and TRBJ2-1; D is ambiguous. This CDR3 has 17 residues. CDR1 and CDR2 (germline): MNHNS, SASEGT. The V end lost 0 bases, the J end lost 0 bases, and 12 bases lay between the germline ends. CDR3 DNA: TGTGCCAGCAGTGAAGCGGTAGGTCACCGCTCCTACAATGAGCAGTTCTTC. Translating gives CASSEAVGHRSYNEQFF.

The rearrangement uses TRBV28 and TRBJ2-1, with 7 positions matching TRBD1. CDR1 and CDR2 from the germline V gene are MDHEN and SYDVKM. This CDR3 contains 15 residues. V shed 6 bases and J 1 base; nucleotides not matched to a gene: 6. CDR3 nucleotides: TGTGCCAGCAGACAGGGGCCACCTTCCTACAATGAGCAGTTCTTC. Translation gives CASRQGPPSYNEQFF.

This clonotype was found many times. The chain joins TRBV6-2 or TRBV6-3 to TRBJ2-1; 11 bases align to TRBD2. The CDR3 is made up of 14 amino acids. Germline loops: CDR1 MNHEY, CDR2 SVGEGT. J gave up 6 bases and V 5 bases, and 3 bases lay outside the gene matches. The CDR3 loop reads CASSTSGSRNEQFF. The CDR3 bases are TGTGCCAGCAGTACTAGCGGGAGTCGCAATGAGCAGTTCTTC.

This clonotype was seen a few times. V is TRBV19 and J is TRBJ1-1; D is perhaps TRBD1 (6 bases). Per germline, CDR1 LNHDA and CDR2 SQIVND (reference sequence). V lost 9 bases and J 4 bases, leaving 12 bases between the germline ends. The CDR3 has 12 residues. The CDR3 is CASQAGVTEAFF. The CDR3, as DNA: TGTGCCAGCCAAGCAGGGGTCACTGAAGCTTTCTTT.

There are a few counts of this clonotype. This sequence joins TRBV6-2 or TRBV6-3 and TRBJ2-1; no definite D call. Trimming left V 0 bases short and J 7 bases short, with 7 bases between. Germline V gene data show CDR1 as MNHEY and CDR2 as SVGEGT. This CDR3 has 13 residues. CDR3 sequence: CASSYSSRNEQFF. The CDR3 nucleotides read TGTGCCAGCAGTTACTCGAGTAGGAATGAGCAGTTCTTC.

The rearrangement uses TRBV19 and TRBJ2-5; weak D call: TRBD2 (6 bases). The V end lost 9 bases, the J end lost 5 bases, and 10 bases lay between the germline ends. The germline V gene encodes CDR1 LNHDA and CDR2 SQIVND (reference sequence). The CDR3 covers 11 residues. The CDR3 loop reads CASRERETQYF. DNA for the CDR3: TGTGCCAGCCGGGAGAGGGAGACCCAGTACTTC.

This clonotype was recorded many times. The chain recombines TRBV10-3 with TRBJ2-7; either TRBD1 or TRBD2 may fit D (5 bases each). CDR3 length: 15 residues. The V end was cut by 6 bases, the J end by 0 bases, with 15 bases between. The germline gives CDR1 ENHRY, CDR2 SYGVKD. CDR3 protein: CAIREDISSSYEQYF. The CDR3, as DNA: TGTGCCATCAGGGAGGACATATCTAGCTCCTACGAGCAGTACTTC.

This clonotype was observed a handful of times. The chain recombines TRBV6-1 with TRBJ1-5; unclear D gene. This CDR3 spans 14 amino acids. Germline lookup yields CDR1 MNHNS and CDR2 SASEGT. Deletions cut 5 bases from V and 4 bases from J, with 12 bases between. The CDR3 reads CASSPRTLNQPQHF. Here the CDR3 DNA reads TGTGCCAGCAGTCCTCGGACTCTAAATCAGCCCCAGCATTTT.

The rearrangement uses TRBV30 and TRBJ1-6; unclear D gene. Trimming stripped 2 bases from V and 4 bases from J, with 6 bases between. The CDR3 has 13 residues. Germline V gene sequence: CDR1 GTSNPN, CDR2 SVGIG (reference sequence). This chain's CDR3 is CAWSLEYNSPLHF. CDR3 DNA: TGTGCCTGGAGTTTGGAGTATAATTCACCCCTCCACTTT.

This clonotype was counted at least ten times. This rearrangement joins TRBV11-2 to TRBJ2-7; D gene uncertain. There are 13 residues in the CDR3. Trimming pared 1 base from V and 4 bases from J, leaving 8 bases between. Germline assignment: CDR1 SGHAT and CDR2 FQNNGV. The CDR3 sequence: CASSLGSRYEQYF. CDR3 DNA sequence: TGTGCCAGCAGCTTAGGATCTAGATACGAGCAGTACTTC.

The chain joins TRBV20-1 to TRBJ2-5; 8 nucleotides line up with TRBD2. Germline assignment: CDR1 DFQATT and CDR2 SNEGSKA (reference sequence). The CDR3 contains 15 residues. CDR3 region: CSVRLPRGGGETQYF. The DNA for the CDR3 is TGCAGCGTTCGCCTCCCCCGGGGGGGCGGGGAGACCCAGTACTTC.

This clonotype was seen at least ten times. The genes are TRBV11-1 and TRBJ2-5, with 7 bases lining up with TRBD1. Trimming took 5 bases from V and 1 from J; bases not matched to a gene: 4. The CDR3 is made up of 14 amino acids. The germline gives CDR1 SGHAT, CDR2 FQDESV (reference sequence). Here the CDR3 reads CASSLRGTQETQYF. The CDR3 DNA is TGTGCCAGCAGCCTCAGGGGGACCCAAGAGACCCAGTACTTC.

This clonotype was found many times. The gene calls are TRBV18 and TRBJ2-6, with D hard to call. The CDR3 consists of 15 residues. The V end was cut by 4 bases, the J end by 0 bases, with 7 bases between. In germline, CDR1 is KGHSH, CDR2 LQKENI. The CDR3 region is CASSRMPSGANVLTF. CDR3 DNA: TGTGCCAGCTCACGGATGCCCTCTGGGGCCAACGTCCTGACTTTC.

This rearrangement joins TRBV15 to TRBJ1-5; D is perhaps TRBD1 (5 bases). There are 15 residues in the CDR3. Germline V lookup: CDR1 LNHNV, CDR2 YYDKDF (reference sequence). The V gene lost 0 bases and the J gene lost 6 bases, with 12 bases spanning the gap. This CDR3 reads CATSRDRGRVQPQHF. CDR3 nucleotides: TGTGCCACCAGCAGAGATCGAGGCAGGGTTCAGCCCCAGCATTTT. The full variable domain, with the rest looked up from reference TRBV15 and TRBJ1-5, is DAMVIQNPRYQVTQFGKPVTLSCSQTLNHNVMYWYQQKSSQAPKLLFHYYDKDFNNEADTPDNFQSRRPNTSFCFLDIRSPGLGDTAMYLCATSRDRGRVQPQHFGDGTRLSIL.

CDR3 bases: TGTGCCTGGAGTGTATGGGGCGTTGGCACTGAAGCTTTCTTT. Residues: CAWSVWGVGTEAFF. The gene calls are TRBV30 and TRBJ1-1; D possibly corresponds to TRBD1 (5 bases). This CDR3 has 14 residues. Trimming pared 0 bases from V and 4 bases from J, leaving 12 bases between. Germline V gives CDR1 GTSNPN, CDR2 SVGIG (reference sequence).

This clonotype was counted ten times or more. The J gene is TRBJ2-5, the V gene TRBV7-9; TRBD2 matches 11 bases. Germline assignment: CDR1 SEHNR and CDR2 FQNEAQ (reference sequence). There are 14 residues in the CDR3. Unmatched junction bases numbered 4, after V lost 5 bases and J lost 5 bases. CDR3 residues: CASSPGTSGETQYF. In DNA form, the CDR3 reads TGTGCCAGCAGCCCCGGGACTAGCGGTGAGACCCAGTACTTC.

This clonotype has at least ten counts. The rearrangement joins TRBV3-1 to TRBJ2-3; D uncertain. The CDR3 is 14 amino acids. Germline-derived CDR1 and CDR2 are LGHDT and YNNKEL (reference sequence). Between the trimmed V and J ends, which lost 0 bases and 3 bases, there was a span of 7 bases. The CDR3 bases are TGTGCCAGCAGCCAAGAGTCGGATACAGATACGCAGTATTTT. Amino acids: CASSQESDTDTQYF.

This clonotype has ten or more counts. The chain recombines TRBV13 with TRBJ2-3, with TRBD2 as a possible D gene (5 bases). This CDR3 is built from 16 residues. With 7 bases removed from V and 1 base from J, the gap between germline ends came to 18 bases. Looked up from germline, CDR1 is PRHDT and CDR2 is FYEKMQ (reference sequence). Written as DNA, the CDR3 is TGTGCCAGCACCACTCGGGAAGGGAGCGGCACAGATACGCAGTATTTT. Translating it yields CASTTREGSGTDTQYF.

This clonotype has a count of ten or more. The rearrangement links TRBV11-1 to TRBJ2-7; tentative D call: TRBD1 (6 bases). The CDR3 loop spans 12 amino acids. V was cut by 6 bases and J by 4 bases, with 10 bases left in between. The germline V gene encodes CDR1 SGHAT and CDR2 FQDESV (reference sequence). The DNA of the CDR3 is TGTGCCAGCAGTGCACAGGGTTACGAGCAGTACTTC. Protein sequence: CASSAQGYEQYF.

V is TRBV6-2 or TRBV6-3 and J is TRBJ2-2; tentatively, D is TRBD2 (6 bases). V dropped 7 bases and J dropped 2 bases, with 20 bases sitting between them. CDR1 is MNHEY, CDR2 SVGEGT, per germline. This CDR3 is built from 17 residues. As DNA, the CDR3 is TGTGCCAGCATAGGGAGGTTGGGCAGTAGTAACACCGGGGAGCTGTTTTTT. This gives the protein CASIGRLGSSNTGELFF.

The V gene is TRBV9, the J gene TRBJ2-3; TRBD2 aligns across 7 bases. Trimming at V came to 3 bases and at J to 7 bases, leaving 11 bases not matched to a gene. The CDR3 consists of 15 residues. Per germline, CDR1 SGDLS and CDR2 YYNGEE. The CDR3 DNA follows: TGTGCCAGCAGCGCCATGGGGAGGGCGATACATACGCAGTATTTT. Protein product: CASSAMGRAIHTQYF.

CDR3 sequence (DNA): TGTGCCAGCAGCCCCGACAGGGGGACCTACGAGCAGTACTTC. This codes for CASSPDRGTYEQYF. The chain joins TRBV7-2 to TRBJ2-7; 9 bases align to TRBD1. Germline V CDR1 and CDR2: SGHTA, FQGNSA. Trimming cost V 5 bases and J 2 bases; bases outside gene matches: 4. The CDR3 extends over 14 amino acids.

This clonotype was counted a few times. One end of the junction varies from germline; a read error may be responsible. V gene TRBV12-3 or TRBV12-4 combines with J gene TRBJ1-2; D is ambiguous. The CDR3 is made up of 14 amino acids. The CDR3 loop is CASRLGRRGDGYTF. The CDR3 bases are TGTGCCAGCAGATTAGGACGGCGGGGTGATGGCTACACCTTC.

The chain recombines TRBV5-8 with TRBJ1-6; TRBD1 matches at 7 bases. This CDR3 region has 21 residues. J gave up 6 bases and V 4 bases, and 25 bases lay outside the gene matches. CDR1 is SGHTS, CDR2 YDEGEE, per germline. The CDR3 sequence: CASSIFSDWSRDSQANSPLHF. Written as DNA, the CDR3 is TGTGCCAGCAGCATATTTTCGGATTGGTCCCGGGACAGCCAAGCTAATTCACCCCTCCACTTT. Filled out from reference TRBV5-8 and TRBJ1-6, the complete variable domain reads EAGVTQSPTHLIKTRGQQATLRCSPISGHTSVYWYQQALGLGLQFLLWYDEGEERNRGNFPPRFSGRQFPNYSSELNVNALELEDSALYLCASSIFSDWSRDSQANSPLHFGNGTRLTVT.

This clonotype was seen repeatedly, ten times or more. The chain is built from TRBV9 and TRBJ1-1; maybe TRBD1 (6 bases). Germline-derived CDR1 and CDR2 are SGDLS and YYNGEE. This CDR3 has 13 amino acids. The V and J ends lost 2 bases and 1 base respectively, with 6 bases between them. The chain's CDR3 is CASSVDRNTEAFF. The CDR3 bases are TGTGCCAGCAGCGTGGACAGGAACACTGAAGCTTTCTTT.